These T cell receptor beta chains were read from a single sample in a study of cytomegalovirus exposure and HLA in healthy donors. Sequencing used immunoSEQ multiplex PCR; TCRdb keeps in-frame clones, though not all of them. Among over 150,000 clones listed, 75% to 90% were seen once. Sequencing was performed on PBMCs. The receptors come from a human donor in good health. CDR3s include the opening cysteine and the closing phenylalanine or tryptophan. The D gene is left open where the match is weak. Clone size is stated in some rows and not others, as once, few, many or a class when expanded.

clone_size	j_call	v_call	d_call	cdr3_aa	cdr3_nt
once	TRBJ1-6	TRBV4-3	-	CASSLRTEVANSPLHF	TGCGCCAGCAGCCTCCGGACGGAGGTAGCAAATTCACCCCTCCACTTT
-	TRBJ2-3	TRBV27	TRBD2	CASSWTSGGAEDTQYF	TGTGCCAGCAGCTGGACTAGCGGGGGGGCCGAAGATACGCAGTATTTT
-	TRBJ2-3	TRBV5-1	TRBD1	CASSSADRSLTDTQYF	TGCGCCAGCAGCTCGGCGGACAGGTCCCTCACAGATACGCAGTATTTT
once	TRBJ2-1	TRBV11-2	-	CASSLPSPEQFF	TGTGCCAGCAGCTTACCTAGCCCTGAGCAGTTCTTC
-	TRBJ2-7	TRBV7-2	TRBD2	CASSIPSGGALEQYF	TGTGCCAGCAGCATTCCTAGCGGGGGGGCGTTAGAGCAGTACTTC
-	TRBJ2-3	TRBV7-8	TRBD1	CASSLGVGSGTGGVWTQYF	TGTGCCAGCAGCTTAGGGGTGGGGAGCGGGACAGGGGGGGTATGGACGCAGTATTTT
few	TRBJ2-4	TRBV27	TRBD1	CASSPQRQGWAAKNIQYF	TGTGCCAGCAGTCCCCAAAGACAGGGGTGGGCAGCCAAAAACATTCAGTACTTC
-	TRBJ2-7	TRBV7-9	-	CASSSAYEQYF	TGTGCCAGCAGCTCCGCCTACGAGCAGTACTTC
-	TRBJ2-1	TRBV19	-	CASSIVATNNEQFF	TGTGCCAGTAGTATAGTGGCTACTAACAATGAGCAGTTCTTC
-	TRBJ2-7	TRBV5-1	-	CASSRAGFNYEQYF	TGCGCCAGCAGTAGGGCAGGGTTTAACTACGAGCAGTACTTC
-	TRBJ2-6	TRBV29-1	-	CSVEHFPGDGSGANVLTF	TGCAGCGTTGAACACTTCCCAGGGGACGGGTCTGGGGCCAACGTCCTGACTTTC
-	TRBJ2-7	TRBV6-6	TRBD2	CASSPGRTYEQYF	TGTGCCAGCAGTCCCGGGAGGACCTACGAGCAGTACTTC
-	TRBJ2-6	TRBV12-5	-	CASGSTGFGANVLTF	TGTGCTAGTGGTTCAACAGGGTTTGGGGCCAACGTCCTGACTTTC
once	TRBJ2-7	TRBV27	TRBD2	CASSLSPSGSYEQYF	TGTGCCAGCAGTTTATCGCCTAGCGGCTCCTACGAGCAGTACTTC
-	TRBJ1-1	TRBV7-3	-	CASSLSGYTEAFF	TGTGCCAGCAGCTTATCGGGGTACACTGAAGCTTTCTTT
-	TRBJ2-7	TRBV27	-	CASSFPDRTEQYF	TGTGCCAGCAGTTTCCCCGACAGGACCGAGCAGTACTTC
-	TRBJ2-2	TRBV5-4	TRBD1	CASRGTGNTGELFF	TGTGCCAGCAGAGGGACAGGGAACACCGGGGAGCTGTTTTTT
-	TRBJ1-4	TRBV4-2	-	CASSQDRDISDEKLFF	TGTGCCAGCAGCCAAGATCGGGACATTTCCGACGAAAAACTGTTTTTT
-	TRBJ1-5	TRBV19	-	CASSSGGFSNQPQHF	TGTGCCAGTAGTTCGGGAGGGTTTAGCAATCAGCCCCAGCATTTT
-	TRBJ1-4	TRBV14	-	CASSPLTRGKLFF	TGTGCCAGCAGCCCTCTCACTCGGGGAAAACTGTTTTTT
once	TRBJ2-2	TRBV2	TRBD2	CARGLAGANTGELFF	TGTGCCAGAGGACTAGCGGGGGCGAACACCGGGGAGCTGTTTTTT
-	TRBJ1-2	TRBV6-1	-	CASSEGVLRYGYTF	TGTGCCAGCAGTGAAGGTGTACTACGGTATGGCTACACCTTC
-	TRBJ2-2	TRBV25-1	TRBD2	CASRPSGGETGELFF	TGTGCCAGCCGACCTAGCGGGGGAGAAACCGGGGAGCTGTTTTTT
-	TRBJ2-5	TRBV7-6	TRBD1	CASSLAAGQVQETQYF	TGTGCCAGCAGCTTAGCGGCAGGACAGGTACAAGAGACCCAGTACTTC
once	TRBJ1-6	TRBV5-1	TRBD1	CASSLMTGQHNSPLHF	TGCGCCAGCAGCTTGATGACAGGGCAACATAATTCACCCCTCCACTTT
-	TRBJ2-1	TRBV6-6	TRBD2	CASSPSGGAGNEQFF	TGTGCCAGCAGCCCCAGCGGGGGGGCAGGGAATGAGCAGTTCTTC
few	TRBJ2-5	TRBV15	TRBD2	CATSRDLAGAKQSQETQYF	TGTGCCACCAGCAGAGACTTAGCGGGGGCAAAACAATCACAAGAGACCCAGTACTTC
-	TRBJ2-5	TRBV5-4	-	CASSLGGQETQYF	TGTGCCAGCAGCTTGGGAGGCCAAGAGACCCAGTACTTC
-	TRBJ2-3	TRBV27	-	CASRRLRGGASTDTQYF	TGTGCCAGCAGGAGGTTGAGAGGGGGGGCTAGCACAGATACGCAGTATTTT
-	TRBJ1-1	TRBV4-3	TRBD1	CASSQDPGQGIGNTEAFF	TGCGCCAGCAGCCAAGATCCGGGACAGGGGATAGGGAACACTGAAGCTTTCTTT
-	TRBJ2-3	TRBV4-1	TRBD1	CASSLRTGSTDTQYF	TGCGCCAGCAGCCTCAGGACAGGGAGCACAGATACGCAGTATTTT
few	TRBJ1-1	TRBV10-2	-	CASRWEWNTEAFF	TGCGCCAGCAGGTGGGAGTGGAACACTGAAGCTTTCTTT
-	TRBJ2-1	TRBV11-2	-	CASSLGSGGFDYEQFF	TGTGCCAGCAGCTTAGGCAGCGGCGGCTTTGATTATGAGCAGTTCTTC
-	TRBJ2-3	TRBV6-4	TRBD2	CASSDSAGETDTQYF	TGTGCCAGCAGTGACTCCGCGGGGGAAACAGATACGCAGTATTTT
-	TRBJ2-1	TRBV7-8	-	CASSRTPSSYNEQFF	TGTGCCAGCAGCCGAACTCCGTCTTCCTACAATGAGCAGTTCTTC
-	TRBJ1-1	TRBV7-6	-	CASSLAEGNTEAFF	TGTGCCAGCAGCTTAGCGGAGGGGAACACTGAAGCTTTCTTT
few	TRBJ2-7	TRBV10-3	TRBD1	CATKGQGASLYEQYF	TGTGCCACCAAAGGACAGGGGGCGTCTCTCTACGAGCAGTACTTC
-	TRBJ2-1	TRBV5-8	-	CASSGTRTPYNEQFF	TGTGCCAGCAGCGGAACTAGAACCCCCTACAATGAGCAGTTCTTC